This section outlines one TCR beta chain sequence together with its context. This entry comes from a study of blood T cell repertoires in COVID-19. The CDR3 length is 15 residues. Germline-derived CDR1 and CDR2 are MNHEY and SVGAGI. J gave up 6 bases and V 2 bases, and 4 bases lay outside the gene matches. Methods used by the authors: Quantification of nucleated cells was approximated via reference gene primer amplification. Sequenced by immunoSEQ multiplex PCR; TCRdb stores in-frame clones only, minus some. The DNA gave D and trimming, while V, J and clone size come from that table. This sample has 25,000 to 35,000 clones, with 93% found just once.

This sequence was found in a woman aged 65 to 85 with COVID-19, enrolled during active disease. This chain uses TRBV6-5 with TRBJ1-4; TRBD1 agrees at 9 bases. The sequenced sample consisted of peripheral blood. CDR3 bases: TGTGCCAGCAGTTACCGACAGGGGGGGTATGAAAAACTGTTTTTT. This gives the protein CASSYRQGGYEKLFF.